This paragraph reports one TCR beta chain. This sample was taken from a study of control samples from healthy donors and cancer patients. Some clones are missing from TCRdb's copy, which holds only in-frame ones; the method was immunoSEQ multiplex PCR. This sample carries about 98,000 clones, roughly 83% of them seen once, and the ten largest clones take over 9.5%. The CDR3 is 15 amino acids. The germline V gene has CDR1 LGHDT and CDR2 YNNKEL (reference sequence). The V gene lost 4 bases and the J gene lost 1 base, with 11 bases spanning the gap. V is TRBV3-1 (or the pseudogene TRBV3-2) and J is TRBJ1-5; D is ambiguous. Sequencing was performed on blood. The receptor was derived from a woman aged 30 to 39 in good health. In nucleotides, the CDR3 is TGTGCCAGCAGCCCGGAATGGGGAAGCAATCAGCCCCAGCATTTT. This sequence encodes CASSPEWGSNQPQHF.